This entry lists 31 T cell receptor beta chains sequenced from one sample in a study of CD8 T cells in Susac syndrome. Reverse transcription of roughly 0.5 to 1 ug RNA was performed with random hexamers. TCRdb re-called the immunoSEQ multiplex PCR reads through MiXCR, storing one row per CDR3 protein. The table includes approximately 180,000 distinct CDR3 sequences, roughly 92% detected once. The sample was CD4+ T cells from PBMCs. The origin of the receptors is a human donor with multiple sclerosis.

The chain recombines TRBV14 with TRBJ2-3; the D is unclear. V dropped 5 bases and J dropped 1 base, with 10 bases sitting between them. Per the germline V gene, CDR1 is SGHDN and CDR2 is FVKESK. This CDR3 contains 14 residues. The CDR3 loop is CASSGRRGTDTQYF. The CDR3 DNA follows: TGTGCCAGCAGCGGAAGACGAGGCACAGATACGCAGTATTTT.

The J gene is TRBJ1-1, the V gene TRBV6-2 or TRBV6-3; 7 positions match TRBD1. Germline V gene sequence: CDR1 MNHEY, CDR2 SVGEGT. V lost 5 bases to trimming and J lost 6 bases; unmatched junction nucleotides: 18. This CDR3 region has 17 residues. CDR3 residues: CASSPRQGSPLFSEAFF. CDR3 DNA: TGTGCCAGCAGTCCGCGACAGGGATCGCCACTCTTTTCTGAAGCTTTCTTT.

V gene TRBV6-1 combines with J gene TRBJ1-5, with no clear D. CDR3 length: 13 residues. From germline, CDR1 is MNHNS and CDR2 SASEGT. Trimming removed 6 bases at V and 3 bases at J, with 9 bases between. CDR3: CASRGGNNQPQHF. DNA for the CDR3: TGTGCCAGCAGGGGAGGGAACAATCAGCCCCAGCATTTT.

The rearrangement uses TRBV4-1 and TRBJ2-1, with TRBD2 matching over 7 bases. Germline CDR1 is MGHRA and CDR2 is YSYEKL. V gave up 2 bases and J gave up 5 bases; unmatched junction bases: 6. The CDR3 runs 15 residues. CDR3 sequence: CASSQPRDYNNEQFF. The CDR3 DNA reads as TGCGCCAGCAGCCAACCCCGGGACTATAACAATGAGCAGTTCTTC.

The chain combines TRBV20-1 with TRBJ2-7, with 7 nucleotides matching TRBD1. Trimming took 5 bases from V and 2 from J; bases not matched to a gene: 6. This CDR3 has 13 residues. Germline CDR1 is DFQATT and CDR2 is SNEGSKA (reference sequence). This CDR3 reads CSASGGQPYEQYF. The CDR3 DNA follows: TGCAGTGCTTCAGGGGGACAGCCCTACGAGCAGTACTTC.

The chain carries TRBV7-9 and TRBJ2-5; a weak D match, TRBD1 (6 bases). Looked up from germline, CDR1 is SEHNR and CDR2 is FQNEAQ (reference sequence). Deletions cut 1 base from V and 1 base from J, with 10 bases between. The CDR3 totals 15 residues. CDR3 DNA sequence: TGTGCCAGCAGCTTAGGACAGGTCGCCCAAGAGACCCAGTACTTC. Translation: CASSLGQVAQETQYF. Complete variable domain (other parts from reference TRBV7-9 and TRBJ2-5): DTGVSQNPRHKITKRGQNVTFRCDPISEHNRLYWYRQTLGQGPEFLTYFQNEAQLEKSRLLSDRFSAERPKGSFSTLEIQRTEQGDSAMYLCASSLGQVAQETQYFGPGTRLLVL.

This clonotype was found once. The chain links TRBV4-1 to TRBJ2-6; the D is unclear. Germline V gene lookup returns CDR1 MGHRA and CDR2 YSYEKL. V gave up 0 bases and J gave up 0 bases, with 12 bases separating them. The CDR3 consists of 18 residues. The CDR3 nucleotides are TGCGCCAGCAGCCAAGATCGGCTATCCTACTCTGGGGCCAACGTCCTGACTTTC. Its protein is CASSQDRLSYSGANVLTF.

The rearrangement uses TRBV19 and TRBJ2-5; D is undetermined. V gave up 4 bases and J gave up 4 bases, with 10 bases separating them. From germline, CDR1 is LNHDA and CDR2 SQIVND (reference sequence). The CDR3 is made up of 13 amino acids. The chain's CDR3 is CASSTTERETQYF. In DNA form, the CDR3 reads TGTGCCAGTAGTACGACGGAGAGAGAGACCCAGTACTTC. Using reference TRBV19 and TRBJ2-5 for the parts outside the CDR3, the full variable domain is DGGITQSPKYLFRKEGQNVTLSCEQNLNHDAMYWYRQDPGQGLRLIYYSQIVNDFQKGDIAEGYSVSREKKESFPLTVTSAQKNPTAFYLCASSTTERETQYFGPGTRLLVL.

This rearrangement joins TRBV5-4 to TRBJ2-1; 7 bases align to TRBD1. Germline CDR1 and CDR2: SGHNT and YYREEE (reference sequence). The trim removed 0 bases at V and 1 base at J, leaving 7 bases unmatched. CDR3 length equals 17 residues. CDR3 nucleotide sequence: TGTGCCAGCAGCTTGGCACAGGGGAGTGAATCCTACAATGAGCAGTTCTTC. The encoded protein is CASSLAQGSESYNEQFF.

This chain connects TRBV18 to TRBJ1-1; 9 positions match TRBD1. This CDR3 region has 15 residues. Losses at the gene ends were 1 base for V and 4 bases for J; bases not matched to a gene: 4. Germline V gene sequence: CDR1 KGHSH, CDR2 LQKENI. Written as DNA, the CDR3 is TGTGCCAGCTCACCACGAAGGACAGGGGTCACTGAAGCTTTCTTT. Amino acids: CASSPRRTGVTEAFF.

The chain has TRBV12-3 or TRBV12-4 and TRBJ2-7, with TRBD2 identical over 11 bases. The V segment lost 5 bases and the J segment 2 bases; nucleotides outside the gene matches: 5. The CDR3 consists of 15 residues. CDR3 loop: CASSPGTSGAYEQYF. The CDR3 DNA reads TGTGCCAGCAGTCCCGGGACTAGCGGTGCCTACGAGCAGTACTTC.

This chain joins TRBV20-1 and TRBJ2-2; possible D gene TRBD2, 6 bases. The CDR3 is 15 amino acids. The germline gives CDR1 DFQATT, CDR2 SNEGSKA (reference sequence). DNA of the CDR3: TGCAGCGCTCCCCGGACTAAAGCGAACACCGGGGAGCTGTTTTTT. It is translated as CSAPRTKANTGELFF.

The chain joins TRBV7-3 to TRBJ2-7; D is unclear. Germline loops: CDR1 SGHTA, CDR2 FQGTGA. V was cut by 2 bases and J by 4 bases, with 12 bases left in between. The CDR3 has 14 residues. The CDR3 bases are TGTGCCAGCAGCTTAGACGGGCAATCTTACGAGCAGTACTTC. It translates to CASSLDGQSYEQYF.

The gene calls are TRBV7-2 and TRBJ2-7; D remains unclear. Germline values: CDR1 SGHTA, CDR2 FQGNSA. The CDR3 spans 13 residues. With 4 bases removed from V and 7 bases from J, the gap between germline ends came to 14 bases. The CDR3 sequence: CASSSSSVGEQYF. CDR3 nucleotides: TGTGCCAGCAGCTCCTCATCAGTTGGGGAGCAGTACTTC. Full variable domain (remainder filled in from reference TRBV7-2 and TRBJ2-7): GAGVSQSPSNKVTEKGKDVELRCDPISGHTALYWYRQSLGQGLEFLIYFQGNSAPDKSGLPSDRFSAERTGGSVSTLTIQRTQQEDSAVYLCASSSSSVGEQYFGPGTRLTVT.

There are a few counts of this clonotype. The chain combines TRBV14 with TRBJ2-6; no firm D call. Per germline, CDR1 SGHDN and CDR2 FVKESK. The V end lost 4 bases, the J end lost 4 bases, and 5 bases lay between the germline ends. The CDR3 extends over 13 amino acids. The CDR3 DNA follows: TGTGCCAGCAGCCTCTTCGGGGCCAACGTCCTGACTTTC. Amino acids: CASSLFGANVLTF.

The rearrangement links TRBV20-1 to TRBJ2-3, with TRBD1 matching over 10 bases. This CDR3 spans 14 amino acids. CDR1 DFQATT and CDR2 SNEGSKA come from the germline V gene (reference sequence). V dropped 6 bases and J dropped 2; count of bases not matched to a gene: 5. The CDR3 sequence: CSARDRGYTDTQYF. The CDR3 DNA sequence: TGCAGTGCGAGGGACAGGGGATACACAGATACGCAGTATTTT.

The rearrangement links TRBV4-1 to TRBJ2-1; D not certain. Germline CDR1 and CDR2: MGHRA and YSYEKL. The CDR3 is 16 residues long. The V end lost 0 bases, the J end lost 1 base, and 10 bases lay between the germline ends. The CDR3 loop reads CASSQEEATSYNEQFF. Here the CDR3 DNA reads TGCGCCAGCAGCCAAGAAGAGGCTACATCCTACAATGAGCAGTTCTTC.

The chain recombines TRBV7-8 with TRBJ2-6, with TRBD1 identical over 9 bases. Trimming at V came to 0 bases and at J to 0 bases, leaving 15 bases not matched to a gene. The CDR3 contains 22 residues. Looked up from germline, CDR1 is SGHVS and CDR2 is FQNEAQ. CDR3 sequence reads: CASSLAPTYRDRDLSGANVLTF. The CDR3 coding sequence is TGTGCCAGCAGCTTAGCGCCTACTTACCGGGACAGGGACCTCTCTGGGGCCAACGTCCTGACTTTC.

V gene TRBV20-1 combines with J gene TRBJ1-3; the D is unclear. Germline CDR1 and CDR2: DFQATT and SNEGSKA (reference sequence). The V end was cut by 0 bases, the J end by 6 bases, with 6 bases between. The CDR3 length is 12 residues. As DNA, the CDR3 is TGCAGTGCTAGAGATGGTCCAAACACCATATATTTT. It yields the protein CSARDGPNTIYF.

The CDR3 nucleotides are TGTGCCAGCAGCCCGAGACTTACTGAAGCTTTCTTT. Translation: CASSPRLTEAFF. This rearrangement joins TRBV7-9 to TRBJ1-1; no clear D. V gave up 5 bases and J gave up 5 bases, with 9 bases separating them. Germline CDR1 reads SEHNR; CDR2 reads FQNEAQ (reference sequence). The CDR3 has 12 amino acids.

The chain carries TRBV18 and TRBJ2-5, with TRBD1 matching over 9 bases. The germline CDR1 and CDR2 sequences are KGHSH and LQKENI. The CDR3 has 14 amino acids. V shed 6 bases and J 5 bases; nucleotides not matched to a gene: 7. The CDR3 coding sequence is TGTGCCAGCTCGCCGGTTGGACAGGGGGAGACCCAGTACTTC. Protein: CASSPVGQGETQYF.

The genes are TRBV6-2 or TRBV6-3 and TRBJ1-5, with D tentatively TRBD1 (6 bases). Germline V lookup: CDR1 MNHEY, CDR2 SVGEGT. The ends were cut back, 5 bases at V and 6 bases at J, with 14 bases in the middle. This CDR3 is built from 14 residues. Here the CDR3 reads CASSLDRSPQPQHF. The CDR3, as DNA: TGTGCCAGCAGTCTCGACAGGTCGCCTCAGCCCCAGCATTTT.

The chain couples TRBV9 to TRBJ1-1; no reliable D call. V lost 0 bases and J 0 bases, leaving 6 bases between the germline ends. CDR1 is SGDLS, CDR2 YYNGEE, per germline. The CDR3 sequence is 14 residues long. The CDR3 spells CASSVGSLNTEAFF. Here the CDR3 DNA reads TGTGCCAGCAGCGTAGGCAGCTTGAACACTGAAGCTTTCTTT.

The V and J genes are TRBV7-9 and TRBJ1-4; D perhaps matches TRBD1 (6 bases). The germline V and J ends were trimmed by 6 bases and 7 bases, with 18 bases remaining between them. This CDR3 has 15 amino acids. The V gene's germline CDR1 is SEHNR and CDR2 FQNEAQ (reference sequence). DNA for the CDR3: TGTGCCAGCAGTTCACCAGGGGCAGAGGGTGAAAAACTGTTTTTT. Its protein is CASSSPGAEGEKLFF.

The chain recombines TRBV12-3 or TRBV12-4 with TRBJ2-7; 7 nucleotides line up with TRBD1. V trimming: 6 bases; J trimming: 1 base; junction bases outside the gene matches: 3. The CDR3 consists of 13 residues. In nucleotides, the CDR3 is TGTGCCAGCAGCTCGGACAGGTCCTACGAGCAGTACTTC. It encodes CASSSDRSYEQYF.

The genes are TRBV2 and TRBJ2-5; possible D gene TRBD2, 5 bases. The CDR3 length is 14 residues. CDR1 and CDR2 (germline): SNHLY, FYNNEI. With 1 base removed from V and 1 base from J, the gap between germline ends came to 7 bases. CDR3 amino acids: CASSEGAVQETQYF. The CDR3 bases are TGTGCCAGCAGTGAAGGAGCGGTCCAAGAGACCCAGTACTTC. The whole variable domain, filled in from reference TRBV2 and TRBJ2-5, reads EPEVTQTPSHQVTQMGQEVILRCVPISNHLYFYWYRQILGQKVEFLVSFYNNEISEKSEIFDDQFSVERPDGSNFTLKIRSTKLEDSAMYFCASSEGAVQETQYFGPGTRLLVL.

The CDR3 region is CASSQDLPNEQFF. DNA of the CDR3: TGCGCCAGCAGCCAAGATTTGCCAAATGAGCAGTTCTTC. The chain joins TRBV4-3 to TRBJ2-1; D unclear. The germline CDR1 and CDR2 sequences are LGHNA and YSLEER. V was shortened by 0 bases and J by 7 bases, with 7 bases between the two germline ends. The CDR3 contains 13 residues.

V and J are TRBV7-2 and TRBJ2-7, with 9 bases that match TRBD2. This CDR3 is 14 amino acids long. V lost 3 bases, J lost 0 bases, and 0 bases stayed unmatched. Germline loops: CDR1 SGHTA, CDR2 FQGNSA. The CDR3 DNA follows: TGTGCCAGCAGCTTGGGACTAGCCTCCTACGAGCAGTACTTC. Translated, it gives CASSLGLASYEQYF. Filled out from reference TRBV7-2 and TRBJ2-7, the complete variable domain reads GAGVSQSPSNKVTEKGKDVELRCDPISGHTALYWYRQSLGQGLEFLIYFQGNSAPDKSGLPSDRFSAERTGGSVSTLTIQRTQQEDSAVYLCASSLGLASYEQYFGPGTRLTVT.

The rearrangement joins TRBV19 to TRBJ1-2; D is uncertain. The CDR3 consists of 14 residues. Trimming shortened V by 5 bases and J by 12 bases, and 22 bases separated the two germline ends. Germline-derived CDR1 and CDR2 are LNHDA and SQIVND (reference sequence). The CDR3 nucleotides are TGTGCCAGTAGTGCCACTACCAGGTCAGGTCATCACACCTTC. Translation: CASSATTRSGHHTF.

V gene TRBV5-1 combines with J gene TRBJ2-7; D possibly uses TRBD1 or TRBD2 (6 bases each). Trimming pared 0 bases from V and 3 bases from J, leaving 13 bases between. The germline V gene encodes CDR1 SGHRS and CDR2 YFSETQ. The CDR3 has 15 residues. In DNA form, the CDR3 reads TGCGCCAGCAGCTTGGGTGTAGGGGGAGGCTACGAGCAGTACTTC. It encodes CASSLGVGGGYEQYF. The whole variable domain, filled in from reference TRBV5-1 and TRBJ2-7, reads KAGVTQTPRYLIKTRGQQVTLSCSPISGHRSVSWYQQTPGQGLQFLFEYFSETQRNKGNFPGRFSGRQFSNSRSEMNVSTLELGDSALYLCASSLGVGGGYEQYFGPGTRLTVT.

The chain couples TRBV2 to TRBJ2-5; D gene unclear. The CDR3 length is 11 residues. V was shortened by 7 bases and J by 9 bases, with 12 bases between the two germline ends. Germline values: CDR1 SNHLY, CDR2 FYNNEI. The CDR3 region is CASTPQVAQYF. The CDR3 DNA reads as TGTGCCAGCACACCGCAAGTGGCCCAGTACTTC. The full variable domain, with the rest looked up from reference TRBV2 and TRBJ2-5, is EPEVTQTPSHQVTQMGQEVILRCVPISNHLYFYWYRQILGQKVEFLVSFYNNEISEKSEIFDDQFSVERPDGSNFTLKIRSTKLEDSAMYFCASTPQVAQYFGPGTRLLVL.